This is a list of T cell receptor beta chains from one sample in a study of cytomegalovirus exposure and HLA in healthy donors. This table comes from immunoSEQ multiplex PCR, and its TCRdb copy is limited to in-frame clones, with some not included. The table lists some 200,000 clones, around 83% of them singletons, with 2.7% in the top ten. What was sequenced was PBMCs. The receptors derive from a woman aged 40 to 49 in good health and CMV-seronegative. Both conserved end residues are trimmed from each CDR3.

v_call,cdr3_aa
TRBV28,ASSSGDREY
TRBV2,ASSGQGAIDTQY
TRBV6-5,ASSYLLGTALTEAF
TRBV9,ASSGIGTGRETEAF
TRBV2,ASSRDRNQETQY
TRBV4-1,ASSQEGAAKTQY
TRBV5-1,ASSLDTWGGEQY
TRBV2,ASSSEWTGGEKLF
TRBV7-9,ASSALTAGGNTGELF
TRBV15,ATSRDRGRQPQH
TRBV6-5,ASSPPGQGSGYT
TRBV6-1,ASSESGTISGYT
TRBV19,ASSYSSGSSYEQY
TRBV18,ASSPLKGIANEKLF
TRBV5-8,ASSLVTISNQPQH
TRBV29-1,SASTGQGKDTQY
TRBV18,ASSPSQATGELF
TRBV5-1,ASSMGLAGVNEQF
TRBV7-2,ASSGRTGGGYT
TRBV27,ASKLSGTGGTEAF
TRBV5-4,ASSHRDRVHEQY
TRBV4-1,ASSPRGVPYNEQF
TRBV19,ASTQGASGNTIY
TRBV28,ASSSPRPRGGTTYEQY
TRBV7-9,ASSKSPGLAGGWINEQF
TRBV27,ASSFFRTSGSTDTQY
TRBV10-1,ASSESEGSPAGGPHEQF
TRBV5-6,ASSLPRGTEAF
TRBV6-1,ASSGRASSYEQY
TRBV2,ASNTSPGHLRTGELF
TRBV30,AWSAHTGQETQY
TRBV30,AWSKATVYSNQPQH
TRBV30,ASLAGREGQF
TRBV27,ASSPGLAGNEQY
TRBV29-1,SVEEPGQGGYT
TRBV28,ASSLFGGLH
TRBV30,AWSHGFSNEQY
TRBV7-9,ASSLEGASNEKLF
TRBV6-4,ASSEAENTEAF
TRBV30,AWTTGEGMGTDTQY
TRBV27,ASSLSDSSEKLF
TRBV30,AWSVTGGRNYGYT
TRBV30,AWEPGTGYGYT
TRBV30,AWRQYGTGSGELF
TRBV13,ASSSWTGYVDNEQF
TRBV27,ASSPRRNGYGYT
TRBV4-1,ASSLSGLALNNEQF
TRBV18,ASSPLDGGSYGYT
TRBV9,ASSVGLDERDTQY
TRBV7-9,ASSLESQTRFYGQY
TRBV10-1,ASSLTGGLDEQY